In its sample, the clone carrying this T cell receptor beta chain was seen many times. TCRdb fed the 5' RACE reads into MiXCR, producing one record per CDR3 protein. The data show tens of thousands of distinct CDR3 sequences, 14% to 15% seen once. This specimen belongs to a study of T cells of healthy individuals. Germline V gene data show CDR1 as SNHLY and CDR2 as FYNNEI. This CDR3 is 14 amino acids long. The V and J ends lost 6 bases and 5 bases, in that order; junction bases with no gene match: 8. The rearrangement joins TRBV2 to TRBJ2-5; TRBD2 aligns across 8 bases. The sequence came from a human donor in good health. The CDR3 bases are TGTGCCAGCAGGACACTAGCGGCGTATGAGACCCAGTACTTC. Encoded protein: CASRTLAAYETQYF.